This T cell receptor (beta chain) was identified in a study of T cells after yellow fever vaccination (dated by TCRdb to the late 2010s). Notes on the research overall: The SMART-Seq v4 Ultra Low Input RNA kit was used to prepare libraries from fractions with low cell numbers. Bulk PBMC replicates and cell subsets were isolated from blood drawn at multiple timepoints before and after both primary and secondary immunization. To follow T-cell clones before and after both primary and booster YFV17D yellow fever vaccination, bulk TCR alpha and beta repertoires underwent longitudinal sequencing. The cohort comprised two healthy male donors, one aged 18 to 30 and one aged 30 to 40 years. Paper-wide results and their limitations: A small fraction of clonotypes showed up in both the CD4 and CD8 compartments, probably as a result of convergent recombination. Computational filtering was needed because FACS-sorted repertoires could contain abundant contaminating clonotypes from the bulk population. Because only two donors were included in the study, the extent to which the findings can be generalized is limited. The secondary T-cell response was found to be weaker but faster than the primary response, with a peak reached on day 5 rather than on day 15. Most clones expanded after primary vaccination (approximately 97% of CD4 and around 89% of CD8) were re-detected after the booster, suggesting that broad memory maintenance occurred.

The germline V gene yields KGHSH for CDR1 and LQKENI for CDR2. The CDR3 measures 18 amino acids from cysteine to phenylalanine. Of the read, only the CDR3 DNA is kept; its 54 bases are in frame from base 1. Trimming at the junction amounts to 1 base on V and 5 bases on J, and the germline ends lie 18 bases apart. Of note for this clonotype: Its target antigen remains unknown. Base quality data are lacking; no much larger clone is found one base away.

The treatment or condition label on this specimen signifies: live attenuated yellow fever vaccine strain. PBMCs were isolated from peripheral blood using a standard Ficoll-Paque protocol. CD4 and CD8 T-cell fractions were isolated with Dynabeads CD4 and CD8 positive selection kits. RNA was extracted with TriZol from bulk PBMCs, CD4 and CD8 fractions, and dextramer-positive and dextramer-negative fractions. The instrument given in TCRdb is Illumina NovaSeq 6000. Synthesis of TCR cDNA relied on 5'RACE template switching, a step that introduced a universal primer site along with unique molecular identifiers. Priming for cDNA synthesis came from both the TCR alpha and TCR beta constant segments. Library amplification involved two PCR steps, and the second step added sample barcodes and sequencing adapters. Sequencing of libraries was performed on Illumina HiSeq 2500 (2x100 bp) or NovaSeq (2x150 bp). On the authors' methods: Reads were demultiplexed and collapsed into UMI consensus sequences with MIGEC, and V(D)J alignment was performed with MiXCR. Vaccine-responding clonotypes were identified with edgeR using replicate PBMC samples, with FDR below 0.01 and a log2 fold change above 5 up to day 15 being required. Each bulk clonotype was labeled CD4 or CD8 based on which sequenced repertoire, CD4 or CD8, contained the clonotype at higher abundance. TCRdb trimmed the raw reads at Q25, called clones with MiXCR and kept productive beta chains. Each CDR3 protein appears once, grouped with its most common genes and DNA. V and J calls and clone size were set by TCRdb, not the authors. The sample contains hundreds of thousands of distinct CDR3 sequences, around 12% of them found a single time. More than 3% of the sample comes from the top ten.

The V gene is TRBV18 and the J gene is TRBJ1-6; TRBD1 could be the D gene, as 6 bases match. Sequencing used CD4+ T cells sorted from PBMCs, obtained 15 days after the yellow fever booster vaccination. This TCR was sampled from a young man who received the YFV17D yellow fever vaccine. DNA sequence: TGTGCCAGCTCACCACAACGTACTGGGGGCGCTGATAATTCACCCCTCCACTTT. Translated, this gives CASSPQRTGGADNSPLHF.